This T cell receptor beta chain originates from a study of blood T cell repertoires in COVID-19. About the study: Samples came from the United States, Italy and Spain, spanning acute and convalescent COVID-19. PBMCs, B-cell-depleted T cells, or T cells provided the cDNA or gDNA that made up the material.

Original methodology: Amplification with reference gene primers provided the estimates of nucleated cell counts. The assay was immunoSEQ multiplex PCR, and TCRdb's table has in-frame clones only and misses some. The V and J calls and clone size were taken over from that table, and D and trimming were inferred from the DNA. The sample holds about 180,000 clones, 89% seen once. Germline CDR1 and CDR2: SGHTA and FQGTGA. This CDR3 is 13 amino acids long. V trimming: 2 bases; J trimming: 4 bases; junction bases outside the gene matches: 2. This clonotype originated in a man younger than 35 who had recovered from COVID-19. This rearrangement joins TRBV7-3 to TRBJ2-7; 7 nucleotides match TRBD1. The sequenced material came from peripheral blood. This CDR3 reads CASSLGTEYEQYF. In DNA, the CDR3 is TGTGCCAGCAGCTTAGGGACAGAATACGAGCAGTACTTC.